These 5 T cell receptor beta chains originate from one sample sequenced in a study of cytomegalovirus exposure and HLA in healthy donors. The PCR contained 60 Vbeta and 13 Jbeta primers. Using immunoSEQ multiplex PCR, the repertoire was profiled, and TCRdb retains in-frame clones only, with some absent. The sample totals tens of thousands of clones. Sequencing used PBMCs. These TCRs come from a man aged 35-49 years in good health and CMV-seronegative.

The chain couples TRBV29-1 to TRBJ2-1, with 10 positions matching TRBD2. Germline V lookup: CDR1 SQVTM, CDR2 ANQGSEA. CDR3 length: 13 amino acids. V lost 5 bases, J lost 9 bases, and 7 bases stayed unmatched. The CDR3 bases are TGCAGCGTTTCCGGGACTAGCGAAGTTGAGCAGTTCTTC. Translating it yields CSVSGTSEVEQFF.

The chain's CDR3 is CASSLNRVVRDQHF. DNA of the CDR3: TGTGCCAGCAGCTTAAACAGGGTGGTTCGAGACCAGCATTTT. The rearrangement uses TRBV7-2 and TRBJ1-5; weak D call: TRBD1 (6 bases). V was trimmed by 2 bases and J by 12 bases, leaving 17 bases between them. Per the germline V gene, CDR1 is SGHTA and CDR2 is FQGNSA. The CDR3 has 14 residues. The full variable domain, completed using reference TRBV7-2 and TRBJ1-5, is GAGVSQSPSNKVTEKGKDVELRCDPISGHTALYWYRQSLGQGLEFLIYFQGNSAPDKSGLPSDRFSAERTGGSVSTLTIQRTQQEDSAVYLCASSLNRVVRDQHFGDGTRLSIL.

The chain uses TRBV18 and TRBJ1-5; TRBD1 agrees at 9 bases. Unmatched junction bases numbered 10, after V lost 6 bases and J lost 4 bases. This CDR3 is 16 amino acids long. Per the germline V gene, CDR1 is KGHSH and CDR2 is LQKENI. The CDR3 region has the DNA TGTGCCAGCTCCAAACCGGGACAGGGTGTAAATCAGCCCCAGCATTTT. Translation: CASSKPGQGVNQPQHF.

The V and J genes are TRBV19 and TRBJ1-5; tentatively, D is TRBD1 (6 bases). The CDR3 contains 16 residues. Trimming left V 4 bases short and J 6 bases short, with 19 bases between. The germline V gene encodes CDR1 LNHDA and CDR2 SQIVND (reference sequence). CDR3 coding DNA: TGTGCCAGTAGTACATTAACAGGGAATCCGGGTCAGCCCCAGCATTTT. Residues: CASSTLTGNPGQPQHF.

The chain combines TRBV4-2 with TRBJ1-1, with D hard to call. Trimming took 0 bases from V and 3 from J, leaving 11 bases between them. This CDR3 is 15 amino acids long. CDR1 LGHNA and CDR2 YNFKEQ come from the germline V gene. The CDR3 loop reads CASSQDWQDYTEAFF. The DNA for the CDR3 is TGTGCCAGCAGCCAAGATTGGCAGGATTACACTGAAGCTTTCTTT.